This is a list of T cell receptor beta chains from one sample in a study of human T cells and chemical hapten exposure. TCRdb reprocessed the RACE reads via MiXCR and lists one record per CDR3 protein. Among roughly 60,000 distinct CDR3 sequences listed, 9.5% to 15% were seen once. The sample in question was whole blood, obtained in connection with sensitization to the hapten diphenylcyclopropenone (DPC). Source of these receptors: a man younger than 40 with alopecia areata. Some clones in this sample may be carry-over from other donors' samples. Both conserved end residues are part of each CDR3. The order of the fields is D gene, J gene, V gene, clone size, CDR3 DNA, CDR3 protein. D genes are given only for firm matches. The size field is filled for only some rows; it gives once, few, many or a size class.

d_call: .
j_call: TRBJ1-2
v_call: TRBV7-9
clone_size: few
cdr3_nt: TGTGCCAGCAGCAAACAGGACTATGGCTACACCTTC
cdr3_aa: CASSKQDYGYTF

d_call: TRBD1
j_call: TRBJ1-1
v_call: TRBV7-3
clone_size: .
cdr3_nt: TGTGCCAGCAGTGTCACGACAGGGGTCACTGAAGCTTTCTTT
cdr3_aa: CASSVTTGVTEAFF

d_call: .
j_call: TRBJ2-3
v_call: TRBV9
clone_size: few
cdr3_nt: TGTGCCAGCAGCGTAGGCGGGATCCACACAGATACGCAGTATTTT
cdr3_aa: CASSVGGIHTDTQYF

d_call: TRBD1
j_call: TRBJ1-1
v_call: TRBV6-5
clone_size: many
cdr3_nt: TGTGCCAGCAGTTGGGGACAGGGGAACACTGAAGCTTTCTTT
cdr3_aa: CASSWGQGNTEAFF

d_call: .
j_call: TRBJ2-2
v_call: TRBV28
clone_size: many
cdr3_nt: TGTGCCAGCAATCCTTATACCGGGGAGCTGTTTTTT
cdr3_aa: CASNPYTGELFF

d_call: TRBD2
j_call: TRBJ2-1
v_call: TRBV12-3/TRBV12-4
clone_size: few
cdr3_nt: TGTGCCAGCAGAAATCAACTAGCGGGGGGTTACAATGAGCAGTTCTTC
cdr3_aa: CASRNQLAGGYNEQFF

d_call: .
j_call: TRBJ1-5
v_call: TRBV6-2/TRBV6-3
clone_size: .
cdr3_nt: TGTGCCAGCACCCAAAGCTATAGCAATCAGCCCCAGCATTTT
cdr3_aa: CASTQSYSNQPQHF

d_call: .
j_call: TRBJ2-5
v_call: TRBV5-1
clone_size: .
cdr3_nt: TGCGCCAGCAGCTTAGGTAGGGGACTTCGGGAGACCCAGTACTTC
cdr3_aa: CASSLGRGLRETQYF

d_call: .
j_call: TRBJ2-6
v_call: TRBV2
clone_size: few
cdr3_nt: TGTGCCAGCACCCTATCGACCAGCAGCTCTGGGGCCAACGTCCTGACTTTC
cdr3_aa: CASTLSTSSSGANVLTF

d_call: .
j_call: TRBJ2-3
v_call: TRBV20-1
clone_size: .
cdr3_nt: TGCAGTGCTCCGACTAGTAGTGGGACAGATACGCAGTATTTT
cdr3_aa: CSAPTSSGTDTQYF

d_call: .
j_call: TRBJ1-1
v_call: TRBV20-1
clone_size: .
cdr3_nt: TGCAGTGCTAGAGTTCCTCAGAGAGGCACTGAAGCTTTCTTT
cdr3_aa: CSARVPQRGTEAFF

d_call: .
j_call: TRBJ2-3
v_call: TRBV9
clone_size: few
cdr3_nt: TGTGCCAGCGGCAGGGTTAACACAGATACGCAGTATTTT
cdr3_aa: CASGRVNTDTQYF

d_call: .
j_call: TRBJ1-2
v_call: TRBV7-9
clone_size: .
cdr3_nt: TGTGCCAGCAGCTTAGGGGAGGCTAACTATGGCTACACCTTC
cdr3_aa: CASSLGEANYGYTF

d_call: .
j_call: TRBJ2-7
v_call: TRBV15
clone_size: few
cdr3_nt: TGTGCCACCAGCAGAGGTAACTACGAGCAGTACTTC
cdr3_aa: CATSRGNYEQYF

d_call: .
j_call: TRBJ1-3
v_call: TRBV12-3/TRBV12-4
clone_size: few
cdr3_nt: TGTGCCAGCAGTTTGTGGGGGGCTGGAAACACCATATATTTT
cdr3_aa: CASSLWGAGNTIYF

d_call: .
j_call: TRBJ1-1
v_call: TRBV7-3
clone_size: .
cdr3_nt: TGTGCCAGCAGCTTAATAGGACAGCCCATGAACACTGAAGCTTTCTTT
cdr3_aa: CASSLIGQPMNTEAFF

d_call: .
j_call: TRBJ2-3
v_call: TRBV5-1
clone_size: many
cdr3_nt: TGCGCCAGCAGCTCCGTTAACAGCCGGGAAGATACGCAGTATTTT
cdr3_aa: CASSSVNSREDTQYF

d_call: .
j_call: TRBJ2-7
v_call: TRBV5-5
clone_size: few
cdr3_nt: TGTGCCAGCAGCCGGAGCAGGGGGGAGGCCTACGAGCAGTACTTC
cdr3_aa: CASSRSRGEAYEQYF

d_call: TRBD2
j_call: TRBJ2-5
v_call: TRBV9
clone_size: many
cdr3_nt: TGTGCCAGCAACCTTAGCGGGGGACGTCAAGAGACCCAGTACTTC
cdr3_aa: CASNLSGGRQETQYF

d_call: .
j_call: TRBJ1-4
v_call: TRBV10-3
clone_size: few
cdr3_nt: TGTGCCATCAGTCAAGATACGAGGCTGATCAGCTTT
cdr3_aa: CAISQDTRLISF

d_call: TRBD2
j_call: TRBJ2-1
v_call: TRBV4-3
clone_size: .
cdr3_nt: TGCGCCAGCAGCCAAGATACAAGACTAGCGGGGCCTTCCTACAATGAGCAGTTCTTC
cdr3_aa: CASSQDTRLAGPSYNEQFF

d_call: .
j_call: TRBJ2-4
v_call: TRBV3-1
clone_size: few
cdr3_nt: TGTGCCAGCAGCCAAGAGGCTAGCTTCAAAAACATTCAGTACTTC
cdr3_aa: CASSQEASFKNIQYF

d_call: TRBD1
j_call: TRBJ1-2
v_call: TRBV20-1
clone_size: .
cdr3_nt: TGCAGTGCTAGGGTGCAGGGGGAAGTCTATGGCTACACCTTC
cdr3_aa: CSARVQGEVYGYTF

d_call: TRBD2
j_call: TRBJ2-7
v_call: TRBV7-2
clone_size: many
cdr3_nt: TGTGCCAGCAGCTTGTCGGCTAGCGGGGGAACCCACGAGCAGTACTTC
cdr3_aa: CASSLSASGGTHEQYF

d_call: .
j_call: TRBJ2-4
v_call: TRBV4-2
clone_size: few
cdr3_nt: TGTGCCAGCAGCCGCGAGGGGGGCTTAGCCAAAAACATTCAGTACTTC
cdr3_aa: CASSREGGLAKNIQYF

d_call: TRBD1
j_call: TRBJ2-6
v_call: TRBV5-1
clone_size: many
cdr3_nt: TGCGCCAGCAGCCCCGGGACAGGGGGATCGGGGGCCAACGTCCTGACTTTC
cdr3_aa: CASSPGTGGSGANVLTF

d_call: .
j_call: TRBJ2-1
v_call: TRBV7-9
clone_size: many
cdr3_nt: TGTGCCAGCAGCTTAGCAACGGGGAGCCGAGAGCAGTTCTTC
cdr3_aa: CASSLATGSREQFF

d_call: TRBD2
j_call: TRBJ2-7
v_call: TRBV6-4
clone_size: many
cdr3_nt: TGTGCCAGCAGTGGATCCGGGACTAGCGGGGCCCTGTACTTC
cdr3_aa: CASSGSGTSGALYF

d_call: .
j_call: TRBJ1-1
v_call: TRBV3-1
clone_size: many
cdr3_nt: TGTGCCAGCAGCCAAGCCAACACTGAAGCTTTCTTT
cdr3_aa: CASSQANTEAFF

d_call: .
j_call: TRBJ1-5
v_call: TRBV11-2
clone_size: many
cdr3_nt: TGTGCCAGCAGCTTAGAGCAGGGCAATCAGCCCCAGCATTTT
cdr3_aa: CASSLEQGNQPQHF

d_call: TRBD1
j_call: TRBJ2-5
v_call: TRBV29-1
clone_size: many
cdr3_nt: TGCAGCGTCCACAGACAGGGAATAGGGGCCCAAGAGACCCAGTACTTC
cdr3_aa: CSVHRQGIGAQETQYF

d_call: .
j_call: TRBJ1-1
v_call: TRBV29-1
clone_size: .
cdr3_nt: TGCAGCGTTGACAGGGCGAACACTGAAGCTTTCTTT
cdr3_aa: CSVDRANTEAFF

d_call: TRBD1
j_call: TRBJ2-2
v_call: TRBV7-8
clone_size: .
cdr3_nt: TGTGCCAGCAGTTTCCGGGACAGGGGGCTTATTAACACCGGGGAGCTGTTTTTT
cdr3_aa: CASSFRDRGLINTGELFF

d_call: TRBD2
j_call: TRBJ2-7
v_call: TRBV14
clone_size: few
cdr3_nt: TGTGCCAGCAGCCGAGGACTAGCGGGGTTATACGAGCAGTACTTC
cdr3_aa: CASSRGLAGLYEQYF

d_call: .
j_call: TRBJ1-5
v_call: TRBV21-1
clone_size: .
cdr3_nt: TGTGCCAGCAGCGTGACCGCATTACAGGGTACCCAGCCCCAGCATTTT
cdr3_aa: CASSVTALQGTQPQHF

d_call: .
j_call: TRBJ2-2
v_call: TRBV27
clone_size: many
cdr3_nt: TGTGCCAGCAGTCCTAGGGGCCTGAGCGGGGAGCTGTTTTTT
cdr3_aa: CASSPRGLSGELFF

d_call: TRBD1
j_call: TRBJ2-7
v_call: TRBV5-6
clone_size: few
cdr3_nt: TGTGCCAGCAGACGCGGGACAGGGGGTAAGGGGCAGTACTTC
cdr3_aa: CASRRGTGGKGQYF

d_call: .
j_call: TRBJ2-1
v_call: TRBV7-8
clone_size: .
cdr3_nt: TGTGCCAGCAGCTTAGACAGGGTCTCCTACAATGAGCAGTTCTTC
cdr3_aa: CASSLDRVSYNEQFF

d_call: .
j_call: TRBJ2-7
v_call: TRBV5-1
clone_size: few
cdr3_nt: TGCGCCAGCAGCTTGGGACACGAAGGGAACGAGCAGTACTTC
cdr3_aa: CASSLGHEGNEQYF

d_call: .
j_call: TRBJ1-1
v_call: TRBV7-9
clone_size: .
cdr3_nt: TGTGCCAGCAGCTTCGAGGGGAAGGAAGCTTTCTTT
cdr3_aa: CASSFEGKEAFF

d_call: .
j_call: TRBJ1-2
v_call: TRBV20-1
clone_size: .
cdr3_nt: TGCAGTGCTAGGACAGCCGCTAACTATGGCTACACCTTC
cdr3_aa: CSARTAANYGYTF

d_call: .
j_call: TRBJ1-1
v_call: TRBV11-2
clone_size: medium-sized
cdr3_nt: TGTGCCAGCAGCTTAGATCCAGGGATGAACACTGAAGCTTTCTTT
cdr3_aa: CASSLDPGMNTEAFF

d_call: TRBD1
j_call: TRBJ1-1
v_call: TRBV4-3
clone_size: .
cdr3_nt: TGCGCCAGCAGCCACGTACAGGGGACTGAAGCTTTCTTT
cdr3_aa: CASSHVQGTEAFF

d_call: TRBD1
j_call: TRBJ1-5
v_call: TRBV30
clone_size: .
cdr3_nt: TGTGCCTACCCCAGGGGGGTGATCAATCAGCCCCAGCATTTT
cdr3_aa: CAYPRGVINQPQHF

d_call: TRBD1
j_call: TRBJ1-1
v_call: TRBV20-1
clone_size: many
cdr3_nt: TGCAGTGCTAGGGTCCCGGGCCGGGACAGGCCCCTCTCGAACACTGAAGCTTTCTTT
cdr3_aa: CSARVPGRDRPLSNTEAFF

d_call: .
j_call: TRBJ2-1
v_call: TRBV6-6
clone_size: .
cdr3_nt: TGTGCCAGCAGTTCCATGAATGAGCAGTTCTTC
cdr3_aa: CASSSMNEQFF

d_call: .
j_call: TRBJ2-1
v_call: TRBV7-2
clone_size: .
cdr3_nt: TGTGCCAGCAGCTTCCTAGGAGGCGAGCAGTTCTTC
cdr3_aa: CASSFLGGEQFF

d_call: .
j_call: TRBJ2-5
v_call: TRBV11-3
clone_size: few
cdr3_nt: TGTGCCAGCAGCTTAATGGGGGAGACCCAGTACTTC
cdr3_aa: CASSLMGETQYF

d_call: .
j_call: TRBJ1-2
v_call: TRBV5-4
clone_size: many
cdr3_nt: TGTGCCAGCAGCTTGGAGGTAGACTATGGCTACACCTTC
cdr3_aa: CASSLEVDYGYTF

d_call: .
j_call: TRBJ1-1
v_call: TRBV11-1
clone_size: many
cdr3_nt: TGTGCCAGCAGCCGACAGCGTACGAACACTGAAGCTTTCTTT
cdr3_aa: CASSRQRTNTEAFF

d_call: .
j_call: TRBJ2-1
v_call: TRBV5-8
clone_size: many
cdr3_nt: TGTGCCAGCAGCTTAACTCTTAATGAGCAGTTCTTC
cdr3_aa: CASSLTLNEQFF

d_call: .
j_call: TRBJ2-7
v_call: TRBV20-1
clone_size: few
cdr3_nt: TGCAGTGCTACCGACAGGACCTACGAGCAGTACTTC
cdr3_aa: CSATDRTYEQYF

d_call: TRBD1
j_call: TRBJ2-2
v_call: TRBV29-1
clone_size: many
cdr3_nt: TGCAGCGTGCTGACAGGGATCCCCGGGGAGCTGTTTTTT
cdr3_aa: CSVLTGIPGELFF